This T cell receptor (beta chain) was profiled in a study of blood T cell repertoires in COVID-19. Turning to the study itself: PBMCs, B-cell-depleted T cells, or T cells were the source of the cDNA or gDNA that made up the material.

The V gene's germline CDR1 is SGHRS and CDR2 YFSETQ. The CDR3 is made up of 14 amino acids. The V and J ends lost 4 bases and 5 bases respectively, with 14 bases between them. The data were produced by immunoSEQ multiplex PCR, yet TCRdb's version contains in-frame clones alone and is incomplete. Of 300,000 to 450,000 clones listed, around 87% were seen once; the top ten hold approximately 1.9%. Residents of 24 US areas, aged about 18 to 95 years, made up the participants. The count of this clone is one. Source material: PBMCs or T cells enriched from blood (not recorded which). The TCR originated in a man aged 40-49 years in a cohort exposed to, infected with or recovered from COVID-19 (not recorded which). V usage is TRBV5-1 and J usage is TRBJ2-3; D is ambiguous. CDR3 loop: CASSPVAPRDTQYF. CDR3 nucleotides: TGCGCCAGCAGCCCGGTAGCCCCGCGAGATACGCAGTATTTT. The entire variable domain, with the rest obtained from reference TRBV5-1 and TRBJ2-3, is as follows: KAGVTQTPRYLIKTRGQQVTLSCSPISGHRSVSWYQQTPGQGLQFLFEYFSETQRNKGNFPGRFSGRQFSNSRSEMNVSTLELGDSALYLCASSPVAPRDTQYFGPGTRLTVL.